This T cell receptor beta chain was documented in a study of control samples from healthy donors and cancer patients (dated by TCRdb to 2018 to 2020). As to this clone: What antigen it recognizes has not been identified. There are no base qualities to consult, and no much larger clone falls within one base.

The CDR3 runs 15 residues from the cysteine to the phenylalanine. Solely the CDR3 DNA is kept, with 45 bases framed from the first base. From V the trimming removes 5 bases and from J it removes 1 base, while the gene matches leave 4 bases of the junction unaccounted for. The CDR1 and CDR2 encoded by the germline V gene are SGHNT and YENEEA. The method behind the library was the immunoSEQ multiplex PCR assay. TCRdb took over this immuneACCESS table, retaining in-frame rearrangements with V and J assigned. Such tables are incomplete; in checked studies, under half of the missing clones stem from an unresolved V gene, and the remainder is unexplained. This sample gives around 80,000 clones in total; nearly 90% of them show up just once. The ten largest make up around 5.8% of the sample.

This clonotype originated in a man aged 45-60 years in good health. Recombination joined TRBV11-3 with TRBJ1-1; 10 bases in the junction line up with TRBD1. Sequenced: blood. The CDR3 is CASSQGQGENTEAFF. The DNA is TGTGCCAGCAGCCAAGGACAGGGGGAGAACACTGAAGCTTTCTTT.